These 29 T cell receptor beta chains came from one sample sequenced in a study of shared clonotypes between healthy human individuals (dated by TCRdb to 2018 to 2021). Libraries were prepared through the immunoSEQ multiplex PCR assay. TCRdb took this table from immuneACCESS and kept in-frame rearrangements with V and J called. Such tables lack part of the clones; where checked against another copy, unresolved V genes explain under half of the gap, and the rest is unexplained. Across this sample there are some 1 million clones, with 60% to 80% seen only once. The biggest ten clones account for roughly 1.5% of the sample. The specimen sequenced was memory CD4+ T cells sorted from blood. The cell subset or site label, as the study defines it: CD45RA-negative fraction. The receptors here all came from a man between 18 and 29 years old in good health.

The chain employs TRBV9 and TRBJ1-2, with D possibly TRBD1 on 5 matching bases. V was cut by 2 bases and J by 8 bases, with 13 bases left in between. Looked up from germline, CDR1 is SGDLS and CDR2 is YYNGEE. The CDR3 contains 13 residues. CDR3 DNA: TGTGCCAGCAGCGTGGGGCAGGGTGGCGGCTACACCTTC. This sequence encodes CASSVGQGGGYTF.

The CDR3 DNA reads as TGTGCCAGCAGCTTAGGCGCCGCTAGGTCGGAGACCCAGTACTTC. It encodes CASSLGAARSETQYF. The V call is TRBV11-2, the J call TRBJ2-5; D is unresolved. Germline assignment: CDR1 SGHAT and CDR2 FQNNGV. This CDR3 comprises 15 residues. Deletions cut 1 base from V and 5 bases from J, with 14 bases between.

The rearrangement links TRBV11-2 to TRBJ2-5; D might be TRBD2 (6 bases). V lost 5 bases, J lost 5 bases, and 15 bases lay in between. Germline CDR1 SGHAT, CDR2 FQNNGV. CDR3 length equals 14 residues. The CDR3 spells CASSPPGLLETQYF. DNA for the CDR3: TGTGCCAGCAGCCCACCGGGACTCTTGGAGACCCAGTACTTC.

This CDR3 is CASSLLRAETQYF. The DNA for the CDR3 is TGCGCCAGCAGCTTATTAAGAGCGGAGACCCAGTACTTC. V gene TRBV5-1 combines with J gene TRBJ2-5, with unresolved D. V lost 2 bases and J lost 5, with 10 bases in between. This CDR3 is built from 13 residues. Germline CDR1 reads SGHRS; CDR2 reads YFSETQ.

This clone has just a few counts. The rearrangement links TRBV14 to TRBJ2-7, with D possibly matching TRBD1 (7 bases). V lost 5 bases to trimming and J lost 5 bases, with 16 bases between them. CDR1 and CDR2 (germline): SGHDN, FVKESK. The CDR3 totals 14 residues. CDR3 sequence: CASSKRGRGDEQYF. CDR3 sequence (DNA): TGTGCCAGCAGCAAAAGAGGCAGGGGGGACGAGCAGTACTTC. The full variable domain, with the rest looked up from reference TRBV14 and TRBJ2-7, is EAGVTQFPSHSVIEKGQTVTLRCDPISGHDNLYWYRRVMGKEIKFLLHFVKESKQDESGMPNNRFLAERTGGTYSTLKVQPAELEDSGVYFCASSKRGRGDEQYFGPGTRLTVT.

The chain links TRBV18 to TRBJ1-2, with D perhaps TRBD1 (6 bases). Germline V lookup: CDR1 KGHSH, CDR2 LQKENI. This CDR3 has 14 residues. Trimming removed 6 bases from V and 8 bases from J, with 19 bases in between. As DNA, the CDR3 is TGTGCCAGCTCTATCAACAGGGAAGCAAAAGGCTACACCTTC. This gives the protein CASSINREAKGYTF.

This chain uses TRBV19 with TRBJ2-1; tentative D call: TRBD2 (6 bases). V was cut by 1 base and J by 6 bases, with 10 bases left in between. This CDR3 comprises 14 residues. CDR1 is LNHDA and CDR2 is SQIVND in the germline V gene (reference sequence). In DNA, the CDR3 is TGTGCCAGTAGTATAGGCGGGAAGGCCAATGAGCAGTTCTTC. Translated: CASSIGGKANEQFF.

This clone came up a few times. The CDR3 coding sequence is TGTGCCAGCAGCGGTGGGACTAGAGACACCGGGGAGCTGTTTTTT. This codes for CASSGGTRDTGELFF. V and J are TRBV5-6 and TRBJ2-2, with 8 bases aligning to TRBD2. Germline loops: CDR1 SGHDT, CDR2 YYEEEE. The junction had 5 bases not matched to a gene; V was cut back by 4 bases and J by 3 bases. The CDR3 totals 15 residues.

This chain connects TRBV5-6 to TRBJ1-1; D is undetermined. The CDR3 covers 14 residues. The V gene lost 4 bases and the J gene lost 3 bases, with 13 bases spanning the gap. Germline assignment: CDR1 SGHDT and CDR2 YYEEEE. The CDR3 protein is CASSTGFAHTEAFF. The CDR3 DNA reads as TGTGCCAGCAGCACGGGATTCGCCCACACTGAAGCTTTCTTT.

The chain is built from TRBV19 and TRBJ1-2, with D possibly TRBD1 on 5 matching bases. In germline, CDR1 is LNHDA, CDR2 SQIVND (reference sequence). This CDR3 has 15 amino acids. V lost 5 bases to trimming and J lost 3 bases, with 16 bases between them. The CDR3, as DNA: TGTGCCAGTAGTTCGTCAGGGAGACGTGACTATGGCTACACCTTC. It encodes CASSSSGRRDYGYTF.

V usage is TRBV18 and J usage is TRBJ2-5; D ambiguous. Germline lookup yields CDR1 KGHSH and CDR2 LQKENI. This CDR3 has 14 amino acids. V was shortened by 2 bases and J by 5 bases, with 12 bases between the two germline ends. The CDR3 is CASSPLGIVETQYF. The CDR3, as DNA: TGTGCCAGCTCACCATTAGGGATTGTGGAGACCCAGTACTTC.

This clone was recorded a few times. The chain employs TRBV14 and TRBJ2-4, with D hard to call. Trimming removed 1 base at V and 2 bases at J, with 9 bases between. The CDR3 has 15 amino acids. Germline lookup yields CDR1 SGHDN and CDR2 FVKESK. The CDR3 reads CASSQGQRTKNIQYF. As DNA, the CDR3 is TGTGCCAGCAGCCAAGGGCAGAGAACCAAAAACATTCAGTACTTC.

This clone was observed a handful of times. This sequence joins TRBV28 and TRBJ1-1; D ambiguous. The CDR3 consists of 12 residues. In germline, CDR1 is MDHEN, CDR2 SYDVKM. V was trimmed by 6 bases and J by 7 bases, leaving 12 bases between them. The CDR3 coding sequence is TGTGCCAGCAGGCCAGTGCCCCATGAAGCTTTCTTT. Translation: CASRPVPHEAFF.

The genes are TRBV6-4 and TRBJ2-5, with TRBD2 identical over 7 bases. The V gene end was trimmed by 4 bases and the J gene end by 4 bases; junction bases not matched to a gene: 3. CDR3 length: 13 amino acids. CDR1 and CDR2 (germline): MRHNA, SNTAGT. The CDR3 is CASSGGEGETQYF. The CDR3 bases are TGTGCCAGCAGTGGAGGGGAGGGAGAGACCCAGTACTTC.

In this sample, this clone turned up a few times. J is TRBJ2-3 and V is TRBV5-1; 9 positions match TRBD2. The J segment lost 2 bases and the V segment lost 3 bases, leaving 4 bases of the junction unmatched. This CDR3 region has 15 residues. CDR1 is SGHRS, CDR2 YFSETQ, per germline. In nucleotides, the CDR3 is TGCGCCAGCAGCTCCGCTAGCGGGGTCACAGATACGCAGTATTTT. Protein sequence: CASSSASGVTDTQYF.

The chain links TRBV28 to TRBJ1-5; 8 nucleotides agree with TRBD1. V was pared by 3 bases and J by 2 bases, with 6 bases of the junction left unmatched. Germline-derived CDR1 and CDR2 are MDHEN and SYDVKM. The CDR3 length is 16 residues. CDR3 residues: CASSFIDRGGNQPQHF. CDR3 nucleotide sequence: TGTGCCAGCAGTTTCATCGACAGGGGTGGCAATCAGCCCCAGCATTTT. Full variable domain (remainder filled in from reference TRBV28 and TRBJ1-5): DVKVTQSSRYLVKRTGEKVFLECVQDMDHENMFWYRQDPGLGLRLIYFSYDVKMKEKGDIPEGYSVSREKKERFSLILESASTNQTSMYLCASSFIDRGGNQPQHFGDGTRLSIL.

V usage is TRBV30 and J usage is TRBJ2-7, with 9 bases fitting TRBD1. This CDR3 is 12 amino acids long. The ends lost 7 bases at V and 3 bases at J; junction bases unmatched: 4. The germline CDR1 and CDR2 sequences are GTSNPN and SVGIG (reference sequence). The CDR3 DNA sequence: TGTGCCTACCGACAGGGGGGCTACGAGCAGTACTTC. This codes for CAYRQGGYEQYF.

This clone has a handful of counts. The chain is built from TRBV7-2 and TRBJ2-1, with 11 bases fitting TRBD2. This CDR3 has 16 residues. The germline V gene has CDR1 SGHTA and CDR2 FQGNSA. The J segment lost 4 bases and the V segment lost 5 bases, leaving 7 bases of the junction unmatched. In nucleotides, the CDR3 is TGTGCCAGCAGCCTCCGGCGACTAGCGGGATACAATGAGCAGTTCTTC. This encodes CASSLRRLAGYNEQFF.

The V and J genes are TRBV6-1 and TRBJ1-1; D is possibly TRBD1 (6 bases). Trimming pared 3 bases from V and 2 bases from J, leaving 10 bases between. CDR1 MNHNS and CDR2 SASEGT come from the germline V gene. The CDR3 has 14 amino acids. CDR3: CASSEGGGNTEAFF. CDR3 bases: TGTGCCAGCAGTGAGGGGGGGGGCAACACTGAAGCTTTCTTT.

The chain recombines TRBV5-1 with TRBJ1-2; TRBD1 matches 7 bases. Trimming cost V 4 bases and J 1 base; bases outside gene matches: 10. This CDR3 comprises 16 residues. The V gene's germline CDR1 is SGHRS and CDR2 YFSETQ. The DNA of the CDR3 is TGCGCCAGCAGCCCTGAGGGGGCTGGGGGTAACTATGGCTACACCTTC. The encoded protein is CASSPEGAGGNYGYTF.

The chain joins TRBV4-2 to TRBJ2-7, with TRBD1 identical over 9 bases. V gave up 4 bases and J gave up 5 bases; unmatched junction bases: 9. Germline V gene sequence: CDR1 LGHNA, CDR2 YNFKEQ. The CDR3 consists of 15 residues. The chain's CDR3 is CASSREGDRANEQYF. CDR3 in DNA: TGTGCCAGCAGCCGAGAGGGGGACAGGGCGAACGAGCAGTACTTC.

J is TRBJ2-3 and V is TRBV7-8; maybe TRBD2 (6 bases). V dropped 4 bases and J dropped 0 bases, with 11 bases sitting between them. The germline gives CDR1 SGHVS, CDR2 FQNEAQ. There are 15 residues in the CDR3. This chain's CDR3 is CASSSPGLSTDTQYF. The CDR3 nucleotides are TGTGCCAGCAGCTCGCCGGGACTGAGCACAGATACGCAGTATTTT.

V and J are TRBV19 and TRBJ1-2; D call uncertain. Germline CDR1 and CDR2: LNHDA and SQIVND (reference sequence). V was trimmed by 3 bases and J by 6 bases, leaving 5 bases between them. The CDR3 consists of 11 residues. This CDR3 is CASSIFDGYTF. In DNA, the CDR3 is TGTGCCAGTAGTATTTTTGATGGCTACACCTTC.

The CDR3 sequence: CASSFRLAADTQYF. The CDR3 bases are TGTGCCAGCAGTTTCCGACTAGCGGCAGATACGCAGTATTTT. V and J are TRBV7-8 and TRBJ2-3; TRBD2 agrees at 9 bases. The V segment lost 6 bases and the J segment 4 bases; nucleotides outside the gene matches: 5. Germline lookup yields CDR1 SGHVS and CDR2 FQNEAQ. The CDR3 runs to 14 residues.

This clone has a count of ten or more. The chain has TRBV5-1 and TRBJ2-3; 8 bases match TRBD2. This CDR3 has 15 residues. Germline values: CDR1 SGHRS, CDR2 YFSETQ. V was pared by 1 base and J by 3 bases, with 4 bases of the junction left unmatched. The DNA for the CDR3 is TGCGCCAGCAGCTTGTTTGGCGGGAGGACAGATACGCAGTATTTT. Protein product: CASSLFGGRTDTQYF.

DNA of the CDR3: TGTGCCAGTACAACGGTCTATGGCTACACCTTC. Residues: CASTTVYGYTF. V and J are TRBV19 and TRBJ1-2; D unclear. CDR1 is LNHDA and CDR2 is SQIVND in the germline V gene (reference sequence). The CDR3 runs to 11 residues. Trimming took off 7 bases at V and 4 bases at J, with 7 bases between the two ends.

CDR3 nucleotide sequence: TGTGCCAGCAGCGGGTCCTGGGGCTACGAGCAGTACTTC. This codes for CASSGSWGYEQYF. V is TRBV28 and J is TRBJ2-7; D unresolved. Germline V gene data show CDR1 as MDHEN and CDR2 as SYDVKM. The CDR3 is 13 residues long. Trimming cost V 6 bases and J 3 bases, with 12 bases left between them.

The chain carries TRBV7-9 and TRBJ1-6, with 7 nucleotides matching TRBD1. V dropped 5 bases and J dropped 5; count of bases not matched to a gene: 9. Germline lookup yields CDR1 SEHNR and CDR2 FQNEAQ (reference sequence). The CDR3 runs to 16 residues. In DNA form, the CDR3 reads TGTGCCAGCAGCCCTCTAGTTGACAGGGATAATTCACCCCTCCACTTT. Its protein product is CASSPLVDRDNSPLHF.

The chain employs TRBV19 and TRBJ2-5; TRBD2 is a possible D gene (6 bases). The CDR3 extends over 14 amino acids. The germline V and J ends were trimmed by 3 bases and 4 bases, with 12 bases remaining between them. The V gene's germline CDR1 is LNHDA and CDR2 SQIVND (reference sequence). The CDR3 loop is CASSMTSARETQYF. CDR3 nucleotides: TGTGCCAGTAGTATGACTAGTGCCCGAGAGACCCAGTACTTC.